This T cell receptor beta chain was documented in a study of shared clonotypes between healthy human individuals. CD45RO-negative, CCR7-positively selected cells formed the naive CD8 fraction, excluding terminally differentiated effector memory CD45RA+ cells. Within Nashville, Tennessee resided all donors, each a Caucasian adult. Looked up from germline, CDR1 is SGHAT and CDR2 is FQNNGV. V shed 0 bases, J shed 5 bases, and the junction held 12 bases outside the gene matches. This CDR3 is built from 18 residues. Notes on the study in general: Some naive CD4 clonotypes, about 5%, turned up in common across four donors.

Concerning this clone: Its antigen is unknown.

Clones were read by immunoSEQ multiplex PCR, and TCRdb kept only the in-frame ones, dropping some. Of roughly 850,000 clones in the sample, about 96% were seen once. V and J are TRBV11-2 and TRBJ1-1; 10 bases are shared with TRBD1. Source material: naive CD8+ T cells sorted from blood. This receptor was obtained from a young man in good health. In DNA, the CDR3 is TGTGCCAGCAGCTTAGATATCCCCCTTGGGACAGGGGTGACTGAAGCTTTCTTT. Amino acids: CASSLDIPLGTGVTEAFF.